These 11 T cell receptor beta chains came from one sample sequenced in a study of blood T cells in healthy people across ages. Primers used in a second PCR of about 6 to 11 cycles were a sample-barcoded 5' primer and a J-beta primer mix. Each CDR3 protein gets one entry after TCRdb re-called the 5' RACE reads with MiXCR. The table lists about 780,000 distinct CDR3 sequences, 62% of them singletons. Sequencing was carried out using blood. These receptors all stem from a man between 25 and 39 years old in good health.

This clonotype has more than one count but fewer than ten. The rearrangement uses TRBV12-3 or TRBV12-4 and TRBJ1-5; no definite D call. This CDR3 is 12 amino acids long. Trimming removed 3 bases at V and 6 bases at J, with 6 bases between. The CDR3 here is CASSFSVQPQHF. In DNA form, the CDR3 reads TGTGCCAGCAGTTTCTCGGTTCAGCCCCAGCATTTT.

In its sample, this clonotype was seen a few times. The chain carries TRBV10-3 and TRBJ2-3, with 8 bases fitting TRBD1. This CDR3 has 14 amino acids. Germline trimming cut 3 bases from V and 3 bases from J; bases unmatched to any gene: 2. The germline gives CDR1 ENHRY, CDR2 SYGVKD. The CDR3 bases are TGTGCCATCAGTGACAGGGGGCCTACAGATACGCAGTATTTT. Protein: CAISDRGPTDTQYF.

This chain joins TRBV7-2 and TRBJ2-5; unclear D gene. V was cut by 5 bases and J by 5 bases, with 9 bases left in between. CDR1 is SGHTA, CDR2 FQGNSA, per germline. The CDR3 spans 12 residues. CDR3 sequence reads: CASSPQPETQYF. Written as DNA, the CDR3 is TGTGCCAGCAGCCCTCAACCCGAGACCCAGTACTTC.

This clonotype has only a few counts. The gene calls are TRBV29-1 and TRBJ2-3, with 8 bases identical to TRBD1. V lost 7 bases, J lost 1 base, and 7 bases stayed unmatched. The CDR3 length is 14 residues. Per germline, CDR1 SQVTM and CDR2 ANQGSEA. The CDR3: CSGTSTGGTDTQYF. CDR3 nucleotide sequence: TGCAGCGGCACCTCGACAGGGGGCACAGATACGCAGTATTTT.

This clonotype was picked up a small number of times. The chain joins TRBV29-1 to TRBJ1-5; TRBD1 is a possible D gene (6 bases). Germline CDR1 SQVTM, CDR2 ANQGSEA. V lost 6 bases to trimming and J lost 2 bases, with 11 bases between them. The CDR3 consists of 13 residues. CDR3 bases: TGCAGCGTGGGGTCAGGGGGCAATCAGCCCCAGCATTTT. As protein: CSVGSGGNQPQHF. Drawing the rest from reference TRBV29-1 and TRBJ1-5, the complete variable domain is SAVISQKPSRDICQRGTSLTIQCQVDSQVTMMFWYRQQPGQSLTLIATANQGSEATYESGFVIDKFPISRPNLTFSTLTVSNMSPEDSSIYLCSVGSGGNQPQHFGDGTRLSIL.

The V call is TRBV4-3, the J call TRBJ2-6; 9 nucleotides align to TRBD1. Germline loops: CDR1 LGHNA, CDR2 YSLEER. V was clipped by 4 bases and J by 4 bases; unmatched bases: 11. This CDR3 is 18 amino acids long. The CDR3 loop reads CASSRRGQGIAGANVLTF. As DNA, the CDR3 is TGCGCCAGCAGCCGAAGAGGACAGGGGATAGCCGGGGCCAACGTCCTGACTTTC.

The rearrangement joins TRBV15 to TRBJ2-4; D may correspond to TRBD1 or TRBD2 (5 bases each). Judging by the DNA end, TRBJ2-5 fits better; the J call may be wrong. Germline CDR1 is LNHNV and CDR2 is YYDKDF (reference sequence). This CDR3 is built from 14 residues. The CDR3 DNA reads TGTGCCACCAGCAGAGAGGAGAGGGGAGAGACCCAGTACTTC. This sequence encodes CATSREERGETQYF.

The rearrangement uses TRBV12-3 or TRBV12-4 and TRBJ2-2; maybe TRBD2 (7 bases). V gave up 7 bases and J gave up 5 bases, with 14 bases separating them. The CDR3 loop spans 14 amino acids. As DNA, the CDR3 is TGTGCCAGCACCCTTCGGGGGGCAACCGGGGAGCTGTTTTTT. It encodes CASTLRGATGELFF.

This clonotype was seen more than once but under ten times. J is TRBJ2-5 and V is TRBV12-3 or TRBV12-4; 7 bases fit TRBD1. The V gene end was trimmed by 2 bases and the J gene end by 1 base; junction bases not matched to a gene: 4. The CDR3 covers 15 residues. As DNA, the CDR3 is TGTGCCAGCAGTTTACGACAGGGAACCCAAGAGACCCAGTACTTC. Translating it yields CASSLRQGTQETQYF.

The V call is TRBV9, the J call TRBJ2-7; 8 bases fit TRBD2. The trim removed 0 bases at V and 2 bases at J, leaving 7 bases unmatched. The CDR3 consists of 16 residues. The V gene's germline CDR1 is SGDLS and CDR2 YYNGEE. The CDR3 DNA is TGTGCCAGCAGCGTAGGCCACAGCGGGGGAGCCTACGAGCAGTACTTC. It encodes CASSVGHSGGAYEQYF.

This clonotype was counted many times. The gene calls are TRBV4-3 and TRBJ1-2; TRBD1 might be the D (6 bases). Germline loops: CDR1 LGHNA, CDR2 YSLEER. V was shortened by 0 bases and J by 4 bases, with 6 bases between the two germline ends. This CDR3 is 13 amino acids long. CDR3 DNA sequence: TGCGCCAGCAGCCAAGACAGGGGCTATGGCTACACCTTC. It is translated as CASSQDRGYGYTF.